These 15 T cell receptor beta chains share one sample of origin, sequenced in a study of T cells in Graves' hyperthyroidism and ophthalmopathy. From RNA transcripts, TCR beta CDR3 regions were amplified. Researchers ran a first-round RT-PCR on the TCR CDR3 using the HTBI primer set. MiXCR was run by TCRdb on the multiplex PCR reads, yielding one entry per CDR3 protein. The data contain around 690,000 distinct CDR3 sequences, around 20% of them seen just once; the ten biggest clones take up 34%. The sequenced material came from blood. The source of these receptors is a man under 40 with Graves' ophthalmopathy.

This chain connects TRBV7-9 to TRBJ2-7; 7 positions match TRBD1. The CDR3 sequence is 14 residues long. Trimming removed 4 bases from V and 6 bases from J; junction bases left unmatched: 9. The germline gives CDR1 SEHNR, CDR2 FQNEAQ (reference sequence). CDR3 DNA sequence: TGTGCCAGCAGCTGGGGACAGCGAGGTGGCGAGCAGTACTTC. This sequence encodes CASSWGQRGGEQYF.

There are a few counts of this clonotype. The junction shows a germline mismatch at one end, possibly a read error. This sequence joins TRBV5-1 and TRBJ2-1; unclear D gene. CDR3 length: 15 amino acids. Per the germline V gene, CDR1 is SGHRS and CDR2 is YFSETQ. As DNA, the CDR3 is TGCGCCAGCAGCTGGAACATCGTCTCCCACAATGAGCAGTTCTTC. Its protein is CASSWNIVSHNEQFF.

V is TRBV27 and J is TRBJ2-2, with D possibly being TRBD1 (6 bases). CDR1 MNHEY and CDR2 SMNVEV come from the germline V gene (reference sequence). CDR3 length: 13 amino acids. V was pared by 3 bases and J by 5 bases, with 7 bases between. DNA of the CDR3: TGTGCCAGCAGTTTCGGACAGACCGGGGAGCTGTTTTTT. Amino acid sequence: CASSFGQTGELFF.

This clonotype was seen a few times. This chain links TRBV30 with TRBJ1-6, with a weak D call TRBD1 (6 bases). The V gene's germline CDR1 is GTSNPN and CDR2 SVGIG (reference sequence). CDR3 length equals 15 residues. V was shortened by 3 bases and J by 7 bases, with 16 bases between the two germline ends. Here the CDR3 reads CAWSPGQPGNSPLHF. As DNA, the CDR3 is TGTGCCTGGAGCCCCGGACAGCCGGGAAATTCACCCCTCCACTTT.

This clonotype showed up just a few times. The chain carries TRBV3-1 and TRBJ2-1; 9 positions agree with TRBD2. CDR1 and CDR2 from the germline V gene are LGHDT and YNNKEL (reference sequence). The CDR3 sequence is 13 residues long. Unmatched junction bases numbered 4, after V lost 3 bases and J lost 10 bases. CDR3 coding DNA: TGTGCCAGCAGCCAGCTTGGGACTAGCGAGCAGTTCTTC. Its translation is CASSQLGTSEQFF.

This clonotype has more than one count but fewer than ten. The chain combines TRBV29-1 with TRBJ1-1, with D uncertain. Germline V gene sequence: CDR1 SQVTM, CDR2 ANQGSEA. V lost 4 bases and J lost 7, with 7 bases in between. CDR3 size: 10 residues. CDR3 in amino acids: CSVAGIEAFF. CDR3 nucleotides: TGCAGCGTTGCAGGTATTGAAGCTTTCTTT.

This clonotype was counted ten times or more. This chain uses TRBV20-1 with TRBJ1-1; tentative D call: TRBD1 (6 bases). The CDR3 is 14 residues long. Trimming pared 3 bases from V and 6 bases from J, leaving 17 bases between. Germline CDR1 reads DFQATT; CDR2 reads SNEGSKA (reference sequence). The CDR3, as DNA: TGCAGTGCTAGTGAACCCGTATGGGGGCCTGAAGCTTTCTTT. Amino acids: CSASEPVWGPEAFF.

This clonotype was found a few times. The chain uses TRBV10-3 and TRBJ2-3, with D possibly matching TRBD1 (6 bases). The CDR3 runs 14 residues. Trimming left V 10 bases short and J 4 bases short, with 18 bases between. Germline CDR1 is ENHRY and CDR2 is SYGVKD. The CDR3 protein is CATHGQGLADTQYF. In DNA, the CDR3 is TGTGCCACCCACGGCCAGGGGTTAGCAGATACGCAGTATTTT.

This clonotype was seen ten or more times. The chain couples TRBV4-2 to TRBJ1-1; D call uncertain. CDR3 length equals 15 residues. Per the germline V gene, CDR1 is LGHNA and CDR2 is YNFKEQ. V was trimmed by 1 base and J by 0 bases, leaving 9 bases between them. This chain's CDR3 is CASSQASAMNTEAFF. Here the CDR3 DNA reads TGTGCCAGCAGCCAAGCATCAGCCATGAACACTGAAGCTTTCTTT.

This clonotype was counted at least ten times. The chain employs TRBV6-5 and TRBJ1-6, with D possibly matching TRBD1 (6 bases). CDR1 is MNHEY, CDR2 SVGAGI, per germline. V lost 4 bases to trimming and J lost 7 bases, with 8 bases between them. CDR3 length equals 13 residues. The CDR3 DNA reads TGTGCCAGCAGTTTACAGGGAAATTCACCCCTCCACTTT. This encodes CASSLQGNSPLHF.

The rearrangement links TRBV5-1 to TRBJ1-5, with TRBD1 as a possible D gene (5 bases). CDR1 is SGHRS, CDR2 YFSETQ, per germline. The V gene lost 0 bases and the J gene lost 4 bases, with 11 bases spanning the gap. This CDR3 region has 15 residues. In nucleotides, the CDR3 is TGCGCCAGCAGCTTGGCGGGGGAAAGAAATCAGCCCCAGCATTTT. It yields the protein CASSLAGERNQPQHF.

This clonotype has more than one count but fewer than ten. This sequence joins TRBV29-1 and TRBJ1-1; tentatively, D is TRBD1 (6 bases). The CDR3 runs 14 residues. Germline V gives CDR1 SQVTM, CDR2 ANQGSEA. The CDR3 sequence: CSSSGGQSRTEAFF. CDR3 sequence (DNA): TGCAGTAGCTCGGGAGGACAGAGTAGGACTGAAGCTTTCTTT. Based on the CDR3 plus reference TRBV29-1 and TRBJ1-1, the full variable domain is SAVISQKPSRDICQRGTSLTIQCQVDSQVTMMFWYRQQPGQSLTLIATANQGSEATYESGFVIDKFPISRPNLTFSTLTVSNMSPEDSSIYLCSSSGGQSRTEAFFGQGTRLTVV.

The J gene is TRBJ2-3, the V gene TRBV7-2; D gene uncertain. Germline CDR1 and CDR2: SGHTA and FQGNSA. The CDR3 runs to 15 residues. V was pared by 0 bases and J by 1 base, with 8 bases between. CDR3 DNA: TGTGCCAGCAGCTTAGCGGTCCACCGCACAGATACGCAGTATTTT. Translated: CASSLAVHRTDTQYF.

This sequence joins TRBV5-1 and TRBJ1-5, with 7 positions matching TRBD1. Germline V gives CDR1 SGHRS, CDR2 YFSETQ. The CDR3 spans 14 residues. The V segment lost 0 bases and the J segment 7 bases; nucleotides outside the gene matches: 4. CDR3 in amino acids: CASSLVAGGQPQHF. The CDR3 DNA reads as TGCGCCAGCAGCTTGGTGGCAGGGGGACAGCCCCAGCATTTT.

The rearrangement joins TRBV11-2 to TRBJ1-2; D call uncertain. Germline CDR1 and CDR2: SGHAT and FQNNGV. This CDR3 has 13 residues. Trimming pared 5 bases from V and 4 bases from J, leaving 11 bases between. The CDR3 is CASSPSRSYGYTF. Here the CDR3 DNA reads TGTGCCAGCAGCCCGAGTCGCAGCTATGGCTACACCTTC.